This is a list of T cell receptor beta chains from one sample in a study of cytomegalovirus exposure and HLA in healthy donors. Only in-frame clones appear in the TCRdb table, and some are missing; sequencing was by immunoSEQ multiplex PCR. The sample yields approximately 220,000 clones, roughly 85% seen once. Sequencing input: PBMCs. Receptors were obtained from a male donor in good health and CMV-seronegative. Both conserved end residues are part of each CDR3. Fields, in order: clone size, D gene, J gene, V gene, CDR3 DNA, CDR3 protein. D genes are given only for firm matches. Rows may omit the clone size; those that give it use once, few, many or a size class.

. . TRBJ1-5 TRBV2 TGTGCCAGCAGTTATGACAGGCCTCTAAATCAGCCCCAGCATTTT CASSYDRPLNQPQHF
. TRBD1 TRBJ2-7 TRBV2 TGTGCCAGCAGTGAGGCCGACAGGGGATTGCCCTACGAGCAGTACTTC CASSEADRGLPYEQYF
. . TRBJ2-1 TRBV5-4 TGTGCCAGCAGCGTCTACAGGGTAAATGAGCAGTTCTTC CASSVYRVNEQFF
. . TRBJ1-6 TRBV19 TGTGCCAGTAGTGAAGGGACACACCGTTCACCCCTCCACTTT CASSEGTHRSPLHF
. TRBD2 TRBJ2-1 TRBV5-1 TGCGCCAGCAGCTCAAAAAGCGGGGGGATCTACAATGAGCAGTTCTTC CASSSKSGGIYNEQFF
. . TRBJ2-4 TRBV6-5 TGTGCCAGCAGACCGCGGGGGCCTGGAAACATTCAGTACTTC CASRPRGPGNIQYF
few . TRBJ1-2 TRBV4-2 TGTGCCAGCAGCCAAGCGCAGGGTTTGGATGGCTACACCTTC CASSQAQGLDGYTF
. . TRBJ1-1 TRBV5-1 TGCGCCAGCACACAAAGGGACACAAAGAACACTGAAGCTTTCTTT CASTQRDTKNTEAFF
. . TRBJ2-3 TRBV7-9 TGTGCCAGCAGCCCTAGCCTCGCAGATACGCAGTATTTT CASSPSLADTQYF
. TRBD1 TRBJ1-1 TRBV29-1 TGCAGCGTTGAAGAGGGACAGTACACTGAAGCTTTCTTT CSVEEGQYTEAFF
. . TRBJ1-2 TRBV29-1 TGCAGCGCCCCAAAGTCGGGTAGTGGCTACACCTTC CSAPKSGSGYTF
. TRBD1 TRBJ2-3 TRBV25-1 TGTGCCAGCAGTGAATCCCGGACAGGAGTGGATACGCAGTATTTT CASSESRTGVDTQYF
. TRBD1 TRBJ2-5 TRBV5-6 TGTGCCAGCAGCTTGTGGGACAGAGTCCAAGAGACCCAGTACTTC CASSLWDRVQETQYF
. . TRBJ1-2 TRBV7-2 TGTGCCAGCACAAGGCCCGGAGGGGCCTATGGCTACACCTTC CASTRPGGAYGYTF
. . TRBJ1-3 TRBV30 TGTGCCTGGAGTGTGGACATTCCCTTCTCTGGAAACACCATATATTTT CAWSVDIPFSGNTIYF
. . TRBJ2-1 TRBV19 TGTGCCAGTAGTATATTGGTACAGGTAGGTGAGCAGTTCTTC CASSILVQVGEQFF
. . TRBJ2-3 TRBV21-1 TGTGCCAGCAGCAAAGTTCGGGTTGTCACAGATACGCAGTATTTT CASSKVRVVTDTQYF
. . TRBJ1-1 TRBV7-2 TGTGCCAGCAGCCCTGACTTGAACACTGAAGCTTTCTTT CASSPDLNTEAFF
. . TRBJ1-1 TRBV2 TGTGCCAGCAGTGAAGGGGTTTGGGGGGGTAGGGCTTTCTTT CASSEGVWGGRAFF
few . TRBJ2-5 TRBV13 TGTGCCAGCAGCTTAGGGGCCGCCCAAGAGACCCAGTACTTC CASSLGAAQETQYF
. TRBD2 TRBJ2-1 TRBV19 TGTGCCAGTAGTATAGGGGTACTAGCGGGAGGAGGAAATGAGCAGTTCTTC CASSIGVLAGGGNEQFF
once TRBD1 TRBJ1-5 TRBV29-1 TGCAGCGTTGCGGGACAGGGAGATCAGCCCCAGCATTTT CSVAGQGDQPQHF
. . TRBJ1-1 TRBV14 TGTGCCAGCAGCCAGTCAGGCACTGAAGCTTTCTTT CASSQSGTEAFF
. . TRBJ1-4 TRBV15 TGTGCCACCAGCAGAGATGGCAGGGTGGGGGGGGAAAAACTGTTTTTT CATSRDGRVGGEKLFF
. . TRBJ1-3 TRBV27 TGTGCCAGCAGTTCCCATACAGGGACCATATATTTT CASSSHTGTIYF
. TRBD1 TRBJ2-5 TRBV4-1 TGCGCCAGCAGCCAGATGGACAGGGGGGTAGAGACCCAGTACTTC CASSQMDRGVETQYF
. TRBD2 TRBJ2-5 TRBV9 TGTGCCAGCAGCCTACTTACTAGCGGGGGGGAGACCCAGTACTTC CASSLLTSGGETQYF
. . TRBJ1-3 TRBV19 TGTGCCAGTAGACCAGGGGCAGGAAACACCATATATTTT CASRPGAGNTIYF
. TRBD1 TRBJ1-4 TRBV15 TGTGCCACCAGCACCCTTCCGTCACAGGGGGCTGAAAAACTGTTTTTT CATSTLPSQGAEKLFF
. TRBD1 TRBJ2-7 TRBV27 TGTGCCAGCAGCCACGGACAGGGGAGGACCTACGAGCAGTACTTC CASSHGQGRTYEQYF
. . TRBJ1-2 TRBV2 TGTGCCAGCAGTCCTCCCGAGGAGTATGGCTACACCTTC CASSPPEEYGYTF
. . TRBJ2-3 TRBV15 TGTGCCACCAGGACTCGGGGAGGAGGCACAGATACGCAGTATTTT CATRTRGGGTDTQYF
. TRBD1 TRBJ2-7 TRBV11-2 TGTGCCAGCAGCTTAGCGACAGGGGGTCCGGAGCAGTACTTC CASSLATGGPEQYF
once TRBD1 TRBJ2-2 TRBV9 TGTGCCAGCAGCGTAGAGGGACAGGGGATCGGGGAGCTGTTTTTT CASSVEGQGIGELFF
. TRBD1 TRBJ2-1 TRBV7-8 TGTGCCAGCAGCTTAGTGGGACAGCCTCCCAATGAGCAGTTCTTC CASSLVGQPPNEQFF
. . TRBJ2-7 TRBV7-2 TGTGCCAGCAGCTTAGGTGACAGTCTCTACGAGCAGTACTTC CASSLGDSLYEQYF
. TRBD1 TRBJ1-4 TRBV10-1 TGCGCCAGCAGACCTCAGGGGGGTCATGAAAAACTGTTTTTT CASRPQGGHEKLFF
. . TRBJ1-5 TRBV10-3 TGTGCCATCAGGGGCGAGGGGGGGGGTCAGCCCCAGCATTTT CAIRGEGGGQPQHF
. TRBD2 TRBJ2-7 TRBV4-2 TGTGCCAGCAGCCAAGCCATAGCGGGAGACGTCCCCTACGAGCAGTACTTC CASSQAIAGDVPYEQYF
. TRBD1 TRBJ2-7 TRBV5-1 TGCGCCAGCAGCTTGGGACAGGGCGTATACCTCTACGAGCAGTACTTC CASSLGQGVYLYEQYF
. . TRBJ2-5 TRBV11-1 TGTGCCAGCAGCTTAACAGGAGGGCATCAAGAGACCCAGTACTTC CASSLTGGHQETQYF
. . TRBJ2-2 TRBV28 TGTGCCAGCAGCCCTAGAGGTGCGGCGCGGACCGGGGAGCTGTTTTTT CASSPRGAARTGELFF
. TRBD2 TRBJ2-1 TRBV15 TGTGCCACCAGCAGGCCGTTACCTAGCGGCTACAATGAGCAGTTCTTC CATSRPLPSGYNEQFF
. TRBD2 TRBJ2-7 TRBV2 TGTGCCAGCACTAAGGGACTAGCCTCCTACGAGCAGTACTTC CASTKGLASYEQYF
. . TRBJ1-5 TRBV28 TGTGCCAGCGCTCCTCCCAGACAGGTGGGAAATAGCAATCAGCCCCAGCATTTT CASAPPRQVGNSNQPQHF
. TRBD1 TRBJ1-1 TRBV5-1 TGCGCCAGCAGCGCTCTCATCAGGGGGCGGGGAGGCACTGAAGCTTTCTTT CASSALIRGRGGTEAFF
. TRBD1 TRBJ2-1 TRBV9 TGTGCCAGCAGCGCCCGCCGGACAGGGGTATACAATGAGCAGTTCTTC CASSARRTGVYNEQFF
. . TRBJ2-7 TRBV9 TGTGCCAGCAGCGTAGGGGGCGGTGTGCCCTACGAGCAGTACTTC CASSVGGGVPYEQYF
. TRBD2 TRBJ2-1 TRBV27 TGTGCCAGCAGTTTACCTTCCGGGACTAGCAATGAGCAGTTCTTC CASSLPSGTSNEQFF
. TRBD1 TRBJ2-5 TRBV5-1 TGCGCCAGCAGCTTAAGGACAGGGGGCTTGGCGGGGCCCCAAGAGACCCAGTACTTC CASSLRTGGLAGPQETQYF